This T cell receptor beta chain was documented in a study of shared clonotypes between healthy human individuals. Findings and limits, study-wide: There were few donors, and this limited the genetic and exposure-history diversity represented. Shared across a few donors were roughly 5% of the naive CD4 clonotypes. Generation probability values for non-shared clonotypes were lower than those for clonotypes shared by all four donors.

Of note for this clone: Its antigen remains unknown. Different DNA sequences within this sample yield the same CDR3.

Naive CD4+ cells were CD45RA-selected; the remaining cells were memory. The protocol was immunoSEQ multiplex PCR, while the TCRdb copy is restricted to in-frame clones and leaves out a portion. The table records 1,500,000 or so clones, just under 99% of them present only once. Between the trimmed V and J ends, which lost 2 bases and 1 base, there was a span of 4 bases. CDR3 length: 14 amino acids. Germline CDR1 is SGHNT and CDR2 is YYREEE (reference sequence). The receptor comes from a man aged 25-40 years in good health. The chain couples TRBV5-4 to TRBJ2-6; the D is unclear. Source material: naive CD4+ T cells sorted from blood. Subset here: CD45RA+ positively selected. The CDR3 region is CASSLRSGANVLTF. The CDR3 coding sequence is TGTGCCAGCAGCTTACGTTCTGGGGCCAACGTCCTGACTTTC. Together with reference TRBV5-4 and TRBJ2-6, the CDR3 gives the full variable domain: ETGVTQSPTHLIKTRGQQVTLRCSSQSGHNTVSWYQQALGQGPQFIFQYYREEENGRGNFPPRFSGLQFPNYSSELNVNALELDDSALYLCASSLRSGANVLTFGAGSRLTVL.